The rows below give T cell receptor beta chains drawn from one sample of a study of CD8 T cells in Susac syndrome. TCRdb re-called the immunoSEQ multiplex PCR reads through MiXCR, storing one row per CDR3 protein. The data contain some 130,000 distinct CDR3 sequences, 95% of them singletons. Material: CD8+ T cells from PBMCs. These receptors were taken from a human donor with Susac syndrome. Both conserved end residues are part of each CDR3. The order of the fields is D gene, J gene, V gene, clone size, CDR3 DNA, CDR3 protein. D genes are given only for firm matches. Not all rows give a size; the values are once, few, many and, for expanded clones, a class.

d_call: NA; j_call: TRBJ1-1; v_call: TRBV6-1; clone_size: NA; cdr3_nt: TGTGCCAGCAGTGAAATCCTGGCCTTACAGGGCTGGCAGGCTGAAGCTTTCTTT; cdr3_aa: CASSEILALQGWQAEAFF
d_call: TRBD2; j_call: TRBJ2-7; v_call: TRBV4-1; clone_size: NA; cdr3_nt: TGCGCCAGCAGCCAAGAAGGGCTAGCGGGAGTCGCCGAGCAGTACTTC; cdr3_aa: CASSQEGLAGVAEQYF
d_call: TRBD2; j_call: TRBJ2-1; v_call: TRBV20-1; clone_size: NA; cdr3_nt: TGCAGTGCTAGCGGGAGGAGGGTCGATGAGCAGTTCTTC; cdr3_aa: CSASGRRVDEQFF
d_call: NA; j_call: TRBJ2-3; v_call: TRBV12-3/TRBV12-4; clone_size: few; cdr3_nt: TGTGCCAGCAGTTTAGGACCTGGCACAGATACGCAGTATTTT; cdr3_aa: CASSLGPGTDTQYF
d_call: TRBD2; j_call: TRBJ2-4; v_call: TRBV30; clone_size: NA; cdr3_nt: TGTGCCTGGAGCGATAGGAGCGGGAGATTTAACATTCAGTACTTC; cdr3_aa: CAWSDRSGRFNIQYF
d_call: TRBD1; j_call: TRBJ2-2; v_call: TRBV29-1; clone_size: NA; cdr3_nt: TGCAGCGGACATATACAGGGGGCAACCGAGCTGTTTTTT; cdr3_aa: CSGHIQGATELFF
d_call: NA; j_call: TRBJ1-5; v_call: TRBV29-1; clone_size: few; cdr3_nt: TGCAGCGTTGGCGGGGGAGGCCTTCATCAGCCCCAGCATTTT; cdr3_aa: CSVGGGGLHQPQHF
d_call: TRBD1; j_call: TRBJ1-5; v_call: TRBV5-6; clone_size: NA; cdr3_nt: TGTGCCAGCACCATGACAGGGGAAAGCAATCAGCCCCAGCATTTT; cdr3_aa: CASTMTGESNQPQHF
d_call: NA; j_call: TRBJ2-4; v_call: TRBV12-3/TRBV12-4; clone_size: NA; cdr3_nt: TGTGCCAGCAGTCCTCGGGATGGCAAAAACATTCAGTACTTC; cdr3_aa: CASSPRDGKNIQYF
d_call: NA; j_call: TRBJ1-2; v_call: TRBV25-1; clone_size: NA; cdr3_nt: TGTGCCAGCAGTGTATCGGATGGCTACACCTTC; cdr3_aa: CASSVSDGYTF
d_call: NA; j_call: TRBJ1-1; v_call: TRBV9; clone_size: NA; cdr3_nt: TGTGCCAGCAGCGTAGGTGGGGAGACTGAAGCTTTCTTT; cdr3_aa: CASSVGGETEAFF
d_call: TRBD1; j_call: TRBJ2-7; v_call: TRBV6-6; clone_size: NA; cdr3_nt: TGTGCCAGCAGTCCTGTTGACAGGGTGGGCGAGCAGTACTTC; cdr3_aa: CASSPVDRVGEQYF
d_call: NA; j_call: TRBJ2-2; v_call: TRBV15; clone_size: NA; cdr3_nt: TGTGCCACCAGCATCGTGACGTCACCCGGGGAGCTGTTTTTT; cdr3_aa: CATSIVTSPGELFF
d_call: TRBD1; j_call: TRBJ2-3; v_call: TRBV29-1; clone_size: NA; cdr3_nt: TGCAGCGTTGAAGGTGGGACAGGCCCCACAGATACGCAGTATTTT; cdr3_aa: CSVEGGTGPTDTQYF
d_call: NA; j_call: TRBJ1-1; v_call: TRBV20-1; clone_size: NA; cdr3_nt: TGCAGTGCTAGAGATATCCGGGACGGTCTAAATGAAGCTTTCTTT; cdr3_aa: CSARDIRDGLNEAFF
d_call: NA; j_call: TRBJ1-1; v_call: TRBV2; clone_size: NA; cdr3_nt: TGTGCCAGCAGAGGGGTAGGGTCTGAAGCTTTCTTT; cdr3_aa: CASRGVGSEAFF
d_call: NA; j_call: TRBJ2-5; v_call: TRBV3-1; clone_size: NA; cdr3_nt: TGTGCCAGCAGCCACGGCGACGAGGAGACCCAGTACTTC; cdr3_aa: CASSHGDEETQYF
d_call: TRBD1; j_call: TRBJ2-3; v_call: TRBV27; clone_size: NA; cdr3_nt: TGTGCCAGCAGTCCATACGACAGGGGCACAGATACGCAGTATTTT; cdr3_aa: CASSPYDRGTDTQYF